This T cell receptor (beta chain) was documented in a study of T cell responses to AZD1222 COVID-19 vaccine (dated by TCRdb to the early 2020s). Study-level background: Because spike-specific TCR depth and breadth did not differ between the two schedules, AZD1222 recipients who got a second dose at roughly 4 weeks were pooled with those who got a second dose at roughly 12 weeks. Trial participants were enrolled by age into subgroups of 18-55, 56-69 and 70-plus years, and approximately 150, 30 and 60 TCR-sequenced participants, respectively, were included in these subgroups. A total of about 250 trial participants underwent TCR sequencing, of whom some 200 had received two doses of AZD1222 and about 25 had received two doses of the MenACWY control vaccine. The investigation overall reported the following: Reportedly, almost half of the unique spike-specific TCRs recognized epitopes lying outside the regions that are mutated in the B.1.351 and B.1.1.7 variants. Spike-specific TCR breadth and depth rose significantly after two AZD1222 doses compared with day 0 and with MenACWY recipients. Participants were mostly white British, with more females than males. The authors suggested clonal diversity may have been underestimated. The whole spike protein was spanned by vaccine-associated CD4 TCRs, and dominant responses were seen in regions 160-218 and 743-854. Conclusions about previously exposed vaccinees are limited because only 6 or 7 AZD1222 recipients were SARS-CoV-2 seropositive at baseline. The 56-69-year group was small, and its depth increase did not reach significance, likely because of low power. No day 14 peak-response samples were available, so repertoires were characterized only after the peak T cell response.

The time point label here, explained by the study, means: baseline before first vaccination. Vaccinee samples came from UK trials COV001 and COV002, including a single-blind randomized controlled phase 2/3 trial of AZD1222 (ChAdOx1 nCoV-19) in healthy adults. For TCRbeta chain sequencing, PBMC samples were collected from trial participants at day 0 and at day 28 after the second dose. As to this clone: Its antigen target is currently unknown. Base qualities are not at hand, and no much larger clone is one base apart.

The CDR3 regions of human TCRbeta chains were analyzed by immunosequencing. Processing in the source paper ran as follows. TCRs in the repertoires were matched against a reference library of SARS-CoV-2-specific TCRs that had been generated with the MIRA antigen-specificity platform. Breadth was defined as the fraction of unique TCRs that were SARS-CoV-2-associated, and depth was defined as the fraction of total T cells that were SARS-CoV-2-associated. Each spike-specific TCR was assigned to its reactive spike region and to a CD4 or CD8 class using the MIRA data. Log10-transformed breadth and depth values were compared by one-way ANOVA with Sidak's multiple comparisons tests. Drawn from immuneACCESS, this table holds only the in-frame rearrangements with V and J called that TCRdb kept. Clones are partly lost; checked studies trace under half to an unresolved V gene and leave the rest unexplained. V, J and clone size were drawn from that table, and D and trimming were deduced from the DNA. The sample table shows 95,000 to 130,000 clones, and about 91% are seen once. Clones ranked in the top ten supply around 8.7% of the sample.

The sequencing here drew on peripheral blood, taken on day 0 of AZD1222 vaccination. The clonotype comes from an adult in good health.

The sequenced DNA: TGTGCCAGCAGTTTACAGTGGGGTGGACGGGTATATAATTCACCCCTCCACTTT. This is translated as CASSLQWGGRVYNSPLHF. The chain couples TRBV28 to TRBJ1-6, with the D gene not confidently named. According to the germline V gene, CDR1 reads MDHEN and CDR2 reads SYDVKM. Including the terminal cysteine and phenylalanine, the CDR3 comprises 18 residues. The kept DNA is CDR3 alone, 54 bases in frame from the first base. Trimming takes 2 bases from V and 4 bases from J, and the germline ends sit 18 bases apart.